Below, 8 T cell receptor beta chains from the same sample are listed, as sequenced in a study of preoperative IRX-2 immunotherapy in early breast cancer (dated by TCRdb to the late 2010s). Library preparation used the immunoSEQ multiplex PCR assay. The clones in this table, taken by TCRdb from immuneACCESS, are in-frame only. Not every clone is retained; where verified, under half of the shortfall comes from an unresolved V gene, and the cause of the rest is unknown. Within this sample are 32,000 or so clones, with around four fifths of them counted one time only. Clones ranked in the top ten supply 2.5% of the sample. What this sample's treatment or condition label stands for: preoperative locoregional IRX-2 cytokine immunotherapy. Material: lymph node tissue, obtained from a patient treated with IRX-2 immunotherapy. Receptors were obtained from a human donor with breast cancer.

V gene TRBV6-8 combines with J gene TRBJ1-1, with a tentative D call TRBD1 (5 bases). Germline CDR1 is MNHGY and CDR2 is SAAAGT. The CDR3 sequence is 14 residues long. V was shortened by 5 bases and J by 6 bases, with 16 bases between the two germline ends. The CDR3 nucleotides are TGTGCCAGCAGTCCCCTTCGACAGATCGCTGAAGCTTTCTTT. It yields the protein CASSPLRQIAEAFF.

The genes are TRBV28 and TRBJ2-7; D unresolved. V shed 5 bases and J shed 5 bases, with 25 bases lying between them. There are 17 residues in the CDR3. CDR1 and CDR2 (germline): MDHEN, SYDVKM. CDR3: CASSPPSVNGLYNEQYF. The CDR3 DNA reads as TGTGCCAGCAGTCCTCCTTCGGTGAACGGGCTGTACAACGAGCAGTACTTC.

The chain recombines TRBV15 with TRBJ2-1; 9 bases align to TRBD2. The trim removed 0 bases at V and 5 bases at J, leaving 8 bases unmatched. CDR3 length: 17 amino acids. Germline loops: CDR1 LNHNV, CDR2 YYDKDF (reference sequence). Here the CDR3 reads CATSRDYSGSPNNEQFF. CDR3 coding DNA: TGTGCCACCAGCAGAGATTATAGCGGGAGCCCAAACAATGAGCAGTTCTTC.

The chain carries TRBV28 and TRBJ2-7, with D possibly being TRBD1 or TRBD2 (5 bases each). The CDR3 loop spans 12 amino acids. From germline, CDR1 is MDHEN and CDR2 SYDVKM. V was trimmed by 9 bases and J by 6 bases, leaving 15 bases between them. In DNA, the CDR3 is TGTGCCAGTGGGACCTTTAGGAGCGAGCAGTACTTC. Translation gives CASGTFRSEQYF. Full variable domain (missing parts from reference TRBV28 and TRBJ2-7): DVKVTQSSRYLVKRTGEKVFLECVQDMDHENMFWYRQDPGLGLRLIYFSYDVKMKEKGDIPEGYSVSREKKERFSLILESASTNQTSMYLCASGTFRSEQYFGPGTRLTVT.

CDR3 sequence (DNA): TGCGCCAGCAGCGTGATTACAGGGGGCCGCATCTCTAACTATGGCTACACCTTC. Translating gives CASSVITGGRISNYGYTF. This sequence joins TRBV5-1 and TRBJ1-2; TRBD1 matches 9 bases. Germline V CDR1 and CDR2: SGHRS, YFSETQ. V lost 4 bases and J lost 0; bases outside the gene matches: 13. The CDR3 contains 18 residues. Full variable domain (missing parts from reference TRBV5-1 and TRBJ1-2): KAGVTQTPRYLIKTRGQQVTLSCSPISGHRSVSWYQQTPGQGLQFLFEYFSETQRNKGNFPGRFSGRQFSNSRSEMNVSTLELGDSALYLCASSVITGGRISNYGYTFGSGTRLTVV.

This clone was detected once. This chain uses TRBV30 with TRBJ2-5; tentatively, D is TRBD2 (6 bases). V dropped 3 bases and J dropped 2 bases, with 13 bases sitting between them. There are 14 residues in the CDR3. Germline-derived CDR1 and CDR2 are GTSNPN and SVGIG (reference sequence). The CDR3, as DNA: TGTGCCTGGAGAAGGACTATAAGACAAGAGACCCAGTACTTC. Protein sequence: CAWRRTIRQETQYF.

CDR3 nucleotide sequence: TGTGCCAGTAGTGGCAGGGTAGGCCAGAATGAAAAACTGTTTTTT. The encoded protein is CASSGRVGQNEKLFF. The rearrangement joins TRBV19 to TRBJ1-4, with a tentative D call TRBD1 (5 bases). The CDR3 totals 15 residues. CDR1 and CDR2 (germline): LNHDA, SQIVND (reference sequence). Deletions cut 5 bases from V and 5 bases from J, with 15 bases between.

This clone was seen a single time. The genes are TRBV28 and TRBJ1-6, with D unclear. Germline-derived CDR1 and CDR2 are MDHEN and SYDVKM. This CDR3 spans 13 amino acids. V was shortened by 8 bases and J by 9 bases, with 14 bases between the two germline ends. This CDR3 is CASGQPGRSPLHF. The CDR3 DNA follows: TGTGCCAGCGGGCAGCCAGGCCGTTCACCCCTCCACTTT.